The 20 T cell receptor beta chains given below trace back to one sample, sequenced in a study of T cell responses to AZD1222 COVID-19 vaccine. Clones were sequenced by immunoSEQ multiplex PCR, and TCRdb holds only the in-frame ones, with some missing. The sample records approximately 120,000 clones, more than 80% being singletons. The source was peripheral blood, collected on day 0 of AZD1222 vaccination. Receptors originate from an adult in good health.

The chain uses TRBV19 and TRBJ2-7; tentatively, D is TRBD1 (5 bases). Between the trimmed V and J ends, which lost 4 bases and 1 base, there was a span of 11 bases. The CDR3 is 14 residues long. The germline V gene encodes CDR1 LNHDA and CDR2 SQIVND (reference sequence). The CDR3 here is CASSKADKSYEQYF. The CDR3 DNA is TGTGCCAGTAGTAAGGCGGACAAATCCTACGAGCAGTACTTC.

This chain joins TRBV28 and TRBJ2-5; 7 nucleotides line up with TRBD1. With V trimmed by 5 bases and J by 2 bases, 8 bases remained unmatched. Germline CDR1 and CDR2: MDHEN and SYDVKM. The CDR3 runs 15 residues. The CDR3 reads CASSLLGTVQETQYF. CDR3 DNA: TGTGCCAGCAGTCTCCTCGGGACAGTACAAGAGACCCAGTACTTC.

This chain connects TRBV2 to TRBJ2-6; no clear D gene. The length of the CDR3 is 15 residues. Germline CDR1 reads SNHLY; CDR2 reads FYNNEI. V was pared by 4 bases and J by 1 base, with 8 bases between. The CDR3 DNA sequence: TGTGCCAGCAGTGGGGTGACGTCTGGGGCCAACGTCCTGACTTTC. This sequence encodes CASSGVTSGANVLTF. Complete variable domain (other parts from reference TRBV2 and TRBJ2-6): EPEVTQTPSHQVTQMGQEVILRCVPISNHLYFYWYRQILGQKVEFLVSFYNNEISEKSEIFDDQFSVERPDGSNFTLKIRSTKLEDSAMYFCASSGVTSGANVLTFGAGSRLTVL.

The rearrangement uses TRBV30 and TRBJ1-1, with D possibly TRBD1 on 6 matching bases. From germline, CDR1 is GTSNPN and CDR2 SVGIG (reference sequence). There are 11 residues in the CDR3. V lost 3 bases to trimming and J lost 7 bases, with 9 bases between them. CDR3 in amino acids: CAWSQGLEAFF. In nucleotides, the CDR3 is TGTGCCTGGAGCCAGGGGCTTGAAGCTTTCTTT.

The chain is built from TRBV19 and TRBJ1-1, with D uncertain. V was clipped by 0 bases and J by 5 bases, with 13 bases between them. The CDR3 runs to 15 residues. Germline V gene data show CDR1 as LNHDA and CDR2 as SQIVND (reference sequence). The CDR3 spells CASSIDRESVTEAFF. In DNA form, the CDR3 reads TGTGCCAGTAGTATAGATCGGGAGTCGGTTACTGAAGCTTTCTTT.

The chain recombines TRBV7-2 with TRBJ2-2, with TRBD2 identical over 7 bases. J lost 0 bases, V lost 5 bases, and 12 bases had no gene match. The CDR3 has 18 residues. The germline V gene has CDR1 SGHTA and CDR2 FQGNSA. CDR3 protein: CASSKNRWGGTNTGELFF. CDR3 DNA sequence: TGTGCCAGCAGCAAAAATCGGTGGGGGGGTACGAACACCGGGGAGCTGTTTTTT.

The genes are TRBV28 and TRBJ1-3, with D possibly TRBD1 on 5 matching bases. The CDR3 is made up of 16 amino acids. Trimming shortened V by 9 bases and J by 3 bases, and 21 bases separated the two germline ends. Germline V gene lookup returns CDR1 MDHEN and CDR2 SYDVKM. The CDR3 sequence: CASGTTGAAGGNTIYF. The CDR3 DNA reads TGTGCCAGTGGAACAACAGGCGCCGCAGGTGGAAACACCATATATTTT. Filled out from reference TRBV28 and TRBJ1-3, the complete variable domain reads DVKVTQSSRYLVKRTGEKVFLECVQDMDHENMFWYRQDPGLGLRLIYFSYDVKMKEKGDIPEGYSVSREKKERFSLILESASTNQTSMYLCASGTTGAAGGNTIYFGEGSWLTVV.

The chain joins TRBV5-1 to TRBJ1-6; 7 nucleotides align to TRBD1. Trimming at V came to 2 bases and at J to 7 bases, leaving 6 bases not matched to a gene. Per the germline V gene, CDR1 is SGHRS and CDR2 is YFSETQ. The CDR3 runs 15 residues. The CDR3 spells CASSLSGQTNSPLHF. In DNA, the CDR3 is TGCGCCAGCAGCTTATCGGGACAGACCAATTCACCCCTCCACTTT.

The J gene is TRBJ2-3, the V gene TRBV7-2; TRBD2 matches 12 bases. Germline loops: CDR1 SGHTA, CDR2 FQGNSA. CDR3 size: 18 residues. Unmatched junction bases numbered 13, after V lost 5 bases and J lost 4 bases. The CDR3 DNA reads TGTGCCAGCAGCCCGCACCTTAGGACTAGCGGGGTTCCAGATACGCAGTATTTT. Its translation is CASSPHLRTSGVPDTQYF.

The rearrangement uses TRBV6-1 and TRBJ2-7; a weak D match, TRBD1 (5 bases). V dropped 6 bases and J dropped 0 bases, with 12 bases sitting between them. The germline V gene has CDR1 MNHNS and CDR2 SASEGT. This CDR3 is 14 amino acids long. The CDR3, as DNA: TGTGCCAGCAGCTCAGGGTGGGGCTCCTACGAGCAGTACTTC. Amino acid sequence: CASSSGWGSYEQYF.

The chain links TRBV6-5 to TRBJ2-1; 13 positions match TRBD2. CDR1 is MNHEY, CDR2 SVGAGI, per germline. The CDR3 is 14 amino acids. The trim removed 6 bases at V and 5 bases at J, leaving 1 base unmatched. CDR3 in amino acids: CASRGLAGDNEQFF. The CDR3 nucleotides read TGTGCCAGCAGAGGACTAGCGGGGGACAATGAGCAGTTCTTC.

The chain carries TRBV28 and TRBJ1-2; TRBD1 might be the D (6 bases). CDR1 and CDR2 (germline): MDHEN, SYDVKM. V was shortened by 8 bases and J by 8 bases, with 18 bases between the two germline ends. The CDR3 has 13 residues. The CDR3 sequence is CASAGGGGAGYTF. DNA for the CDR3: TGTGCCAGCGCGGGCGGGGGCGGAGCAGGCTACACCTTC.

The genes are TRBV21-1 and TRBJ1-4; no DNA check was done on the table's D call, TRBD1. TRBV21-1 is labeled a pseudogene. CDR3 length: 20 residues. This chain's CDR3 is CASSKALGHERGSTNEKLFF. The CDR3 DNA sequence: TGTGCCAGCAGCAAAGCGCTGGGTCATGAAAGGGGTTCTACTAATGAAAAACTGTTTTTT.

This sequence joins TRBV30 and TRBJ2-6; 10 bases line up with TRBD1. Trimming at V came to 0 bases and at J to 1 base, leaving 3 bases not matched to a gene. This CDR3 region has 17 residues. CDR1 is GTSNPN, CDR2 SVGIG, per germline (reference sequence). The CDR3 protein is CAWSVGQGLSGANVLTF. In DNA form, the CDR3 reads TGTGCCTGGAGTGTGGGACAGGGGTTATCTGGGGCCAACGTCCTGACTTTC. Looking up the rest from reference TRBV30 and TRBJ2-6 gives the full variable domain: SQTIHQWPATLVQPVGSPLSLECTVEGTSNPNLYWYRQAAGRGLQLLFYSVGIGQISSEVPQNLSASRPQDRQFILSSKKLLLSDSGFYLCAWSVGQGLSGANVLTFGAGSRLTVL.

The genes are TRBV27 and TRBJ1-1; perhaps TRBD1 as D (6 bases). The V gene's germline CDR1 is MNHEY and CDR2 SMNVEV (reference sequence). The CDR3 is 14 amino acids. The V and J ends lost 5 bases and 7 bases respectively, with 17 bases between them. The CDR3 region is CASSVRDTRGEAFF. The CDR3 nucleotides read TGTGCCAGCAGTGTCAGGGACACGAGGGGTGAAGCTTTCTTT.

This chain links TRBV9 with TRBJ2-1; the D is unclear. V gave up 2 bases and J gave up 2 bases, with 11 bases separating them. The V gene's germline CDR1 is SGDLS and CDR2 YYNGEE. The length of the CDR3 is 15 residues. CDR3 nucleotide sequence: TGTGCCAGCAGCGTGAGTACCGAGGCCTACAATGAGCAGTTCTTC. Translation: CASSVSTEAYNEQFF.

Worth noting for this clone: Different DNA sequences within this sample yield the same CDR3. The rearrangement links TRBV27 to TRBJ1-5, with unresolved D. The CDR3 spans 13 residues. Trimming left V 0 bases short and J 4 bases short, with 4 bases between. Germline V gives CDR1 MNHEY, CDR2 SMNVEV (reference sequence). The chain's CDR3 is CASSLSGNQPQHF. DNA for the CDR3: TGTGCCAGCAGTTTATCAGGTAATCAGCCCCAGCATTTT.

The sample holds one count of this clone. The rearrangement links TRBV10-1 to TRBJ1-2; D is uncertain. The V gene's germline CDR1 is WNHNN and CDR2 SYGVQD (reference sequence). V was cut by 9 bases and J by 0 bases, with 11 bases left in between. This CDR3 is 13 amino acids long. The CDR3 sequence: CASHVGANYGYTF. CDR3 bases: TGCGCCAGTCATGTGGGAGCTAACTATGGCTACACCTTC.

Only one count was recorded for this clone. This chain links TRBV9 with TRBJ1-3; TRBD1 might be the D (5 bases). The V gene lost 2 bases and the J gene lost 8 bases, with 14 bases spanning the gap. Per germline, CDR1 SGDLS and CDR2 YYNGEE. There are 14 residues in the CDR3. CDR3 sequence: CASSVAALGDTIYF. Written as DNA, the CDR3 is TGTGCCAGCAGCGTCGCGGCCCTGGGGGACACCATATATTTT.

The V and J genes are TRBV6-2 or TRBV6-3 and TRBJ1-1; no clear D gene. Trimming cost V 6 bases and J 1 base, with 18 bases left between them. The CDR3 is made up of 16 amino acids. CDR1 and CDR2 (germline): MNHEY, SVGEGT. In DNA form, the CDR3 reads TGTGCCAGCAGCCTCAATCCCCGACCAGGGAACACTGAAGCTTTCTTT. Translation: CASSLNPRPGNTEAFF.